This T cell receptor beta chain stems from a study of cytomegalovirus exposure and HLA in healthy donors. As to this clone: As yet, its antigen is unknown.

Findings of the study overall: Information on immune exposure was restricted to one variable (CMV serostatus). Later analysis demonstrated an association between a missense DCLRE1C variant and TCR beta V- and J-gene trimming.

Primers: 60 Vbeta forward and 13 Jbeta reverse. Here immunoSEQ multiplex PCR was the method, and the copy in TCRdb shows in-frame clones only, minus some. The sample gives over 100,000 clones, over 9% of which show up once; over 4.5% is in the top ten. Looked up from germline, CDR1 is MNHNY and CDR2 is SVGAGI (reference sequence). The CDR3 sequence is 13 residues long. Trimming removed 7 bases from V and 8 bases from J; junction bases left unmatched: 5. Sequencing was done on a sample of PBMCs. This chain uses TRBV6-6 with TRBJ1-5; 10 nucleotides line up with TRBD1. The TCR comes from a man aged 35 to 55 in good health and CMV-seropositive. CDR3 region: CASTRQGAEPQHF. The CDR3 DNA is TGTGCCAGCACCCGACAGGGGGCAGAGCCCCAGCATTTT.